These 32 T cell receptor beta chains were sequenced from one sample in a study of cytomegalovirus exposure and HLA in healthy donors. Method: immunoSEQ multiplex PCR; TCRdb's copy keeps in-frame clones and lacks some. Among about 58,000 clones listed, over 85% were seen once. The sequenced sample was PBMCs. These receptor sequences come from a man between 18 and 29 years old in good health and CMV-seronegative.

The chain combines TRBV6-6 with TRBJ1-1; 7 nucleotides match TRBD1. V trimming: 2 bases; J trimming: 5 bases; junction bases outside the gene matches: 5. The CDR3 loop spans 14 amino acids. The germline gives CDR1 MNHNY, CDR2 SVGAGI (reference sequence). CDR3 coding DNA: TGTGCCAGCAGTTACCCTATGACAGGGACTGAAGCTTTCTTT. Its translation is CASSYPMTGTEAFF.

The chain recombines TRBV5-6 with TRBJ2-7; 14 bases are shared with TRBD2. This CDR3 is 18 amino acids long. Germline trimming cut 4 bases from V and 3 bases from J; bases unmatched to any gene: 12. Germline V gives CDR1 SGHDT, CDR2 YYEEEE. The CDR3 DNA follows: TGTGCCAGCAGCCTTCGGACTAGCGGGAGGATTGGGAGCTACGAGCAGTACTTC. This translates into CASSLRTSGRIGSYEQYF.

This clone was seen only once. CDR3 in amino acids: CASSFSGSSYEQYF. The CDR3 nucleotides read TGTGCCAGCAGCTTTAGCGGGAGCTCCTACGAGCAGTACTTC. The genes are TRBV7-2 and TRBJ2-7, with 9 nucleotides matching TRBD2. The germline gives CDR1 SGHTA, CDR2 FQGNSA. This CDR3 contains 14 residues. With 3 bases clipped from V and 0 bases from J, the junction kept 0 bases outside the gene matches.

This chain links TRBV5-6 with TRBJ2-7; 9 bases agree with TRBD1. This CDR3 comprises 14 residues. V shed 4 bases and J 4 bases; nucleotides not matched to a gene: 6. Germline CDR1 and CDR2: SGHDT and YYEEEE. CDR3 amino acids: CASSLGTGQYEQYF. CDR3 sequence (DNA): TGTGCCAGCAGCCTTGGGACAGGGCAATACGAGCAGTACTTC.

CDR3 nucleotides: TGTGCCAGCAGCGATCTAGCGGGAGAGAACAATGAGCAGTTCTTC. Protein: CASSDLAGENNEQFF. The chain has TRBV7-6 and TRBJ2-1, with 10 bases fitting TRBD2. V shed 5 bases, J shed 5 bases, and the junction held 6 bases outside the gene matches. The CDR3 length is 15 residues. Germline V CDR1 and CDR2: SGHVS, FNYEAQ. The whole variable domain, remainder taken from reference TRBV7-6 and TRBJ2-1, is GAGVSQSPRYKVTKRGQDVALRCDPISGHVSLYWYRQALGQGPEFLTYFNYEAQQDKSGLPNDRFSAERPEGSISTLTIQRTEQRDSAMYRCASSDLAGENNEQFFGPGTRLTVL.

The V and J genes are TRBV4-1 and TRBJ1-5; 8 nucleotides align to TRBD1. Germline CDR1 and CDR2: MGHRA and YSYEKL. CDR3 length: 15 residues. Trimming removed 4 bases from V and 5 bases from J; junction bases left unmatched: 7. CDR3 coding DNA: TGCGCCAGCAGCCCGCCAGGGGGCGCGGATCAGCCCCAGCATTTT. It encodes CASSPPGGADQPQHF.

The chain employs TRBV2 and TRBJ2-7; 12 bases align to TRBD2. The CDR3 is 14 residues long. V shed 7 bases, J shed 5 bases, and the junction held 6 bases outside the gene matches. Per germline, CDR1 SNHLY and CDR2 FYNNEI. Here the CDR3 reads CASNGASGRDEQYF. CDR3 nucleotide sequence: TGTGCCAGCAATGGGGCTAGCGGGAGGGACGAGCAGTACTTC.

The DNA of the CDR3 is TGTGCCAGCAGTTTATCCGGGGATATGAACACTGAAGCTTTCTTT. This codes for CASSLSGDMNTEAFF. The V and J genes are TRBV27 and TRBJ1-1, with unresolved D. CDR3 length: 15 amino acids. CDR1 and CDR2 (germline): MNHEY, SMNVEV (reference sequence). V shed 0 bases and J shed 0 bases, with 8 bases lying between them.

This chain joins TRBV23-1 and TRBJ2-6; 7 nucleotides match TRBD1. TRBV23-1 counts as an open reading frame of uncertain function. CDR3 length equals 13 residues. J lost 2 bases, V lost 11 bases, and 3 bases had no gene match. In DNA, the CDR3 is TGCGCCCTAACAGGGGCTGGGGCCAACGTCCTGACTTTC. Protein product: CALTGAGANVLTF.

This clone was seen only once. The genes are TRBV5-6 and TRBJ2-7; D possibly corresponds to TRBD2 (6 bases). The CDR3 has 17 residues. Germline CDR1 is SGHDT and CDR2 is YYEEEE. V was shortened by 0 bases and J by 8 bases, with 24 bases between the two germline ends. The chain's CDR3 is CASSLVYSAGPGRKQYF. CDR3 bases: TGTGCCAGCAGCTTGGTTTATTCGGCGGGGCCCGGTAGGAAGCAGTACTTC.

This chain connects TRBV20-1 to TRBJ2-1; D is possibly TRBD1 (5 bases). CDR1 DFQATT and CDR2 SNEGSKA come from the germline V gene (reference sequence). The length of the CDR3 is 11 residues. The V and J ends lost 1 base and 8 bases respectively, with 6 bases between them. The CDR3 DNA is TGCAGTGCTAGAGGGGGCGATGAGCAGTTCTTC. Its translation is CSARGGDEQFF.

The V gene is TRBV5-1, the J gene TRBJ2-7; D possibly corresponds to TRBD1 (7 bases). The V gene's germline CDR1 is SGHRS and CDR2 YFSETQ. V was shortened by 0 bases and J by 0 bases, with 19 bases between the two germline ends. The CDR3 has 18 amino acids. In nucleotides, the CDR3 is TGCGCCAGCAGCTTGGCTCCCCCGGCGGGACAGAGCTCCTACGAGCAGTACTTC. Amino acid sequence: CASSLAPPAGQSSYEQYF.

This clone is deemed medium-sized. The chain is built from TRBV27 and TRBJ2-7; 10 positions match TRBD1. The length of the CDR3 is 13 residues. Germline lookup yields CDR1 MNHEY and CDR2 SMNVEV (reference sequence). With V trimmed by 6 bases and J by 5 bases, 4 bases remained unmatched. CDR3 DNA: TGTGCCAGCAGGACAGGGGGCGTTAACGAGCAGTACTTC. It is translated as CASRTGGVNEQYF.

The chain carries TRBV18 and TRBJ1-1, with 7 positions matching TRBD1. V lost 2 bases to trimming and J lost 1 base; unmatched junction nucleotides: 4. The CDR3 consists of 15 residues. Germline CDR1 reads KGHSH; CDR2 reads LQKENI. The CDR3 sequence is CASSPTGTENTEAFF. The CDR3, as DNA: TGTGCCAGCTCACCAACCGGGACAGAGAACACTGAAGCTTTCTTT.

The rearrangement uses TRBV2 and TRBJ2-1; TRBD1 agrees at 9 bases. V lost 2 bases, J lost 3 bases, and 5 bases stayed unmatched. The germline CDR1 and CDR2 sequences are SNHLY and FYNNEI. CDR3 size: 16 residues. The CDR3 spells CASSEIQGAIYNEQFF. CDR3 sequence (DNA): TGTGCCAGCAGTGAAATACAGGGGGCGATCTACAATGAGCAGTTCTTC.

The chain joins TRBV19 to TRBJ2-1, with 13 bases fitting TRBD2. The CDR3 is 15 residues long. V trimming: 6 bases; J trimming: 4 bases; junction bases outside the gene matches: 3. Germline V gives CDR1 LNHDA, CDR2 SQIVND (reference sequence). The CDR3 protein is CASRAGLAGYNEQFF. In nucleotides, the CDR3 is TGTGCCAGTAGGGCGGGACTAGCGGGGTACAATGAGCAGTTCTTC.

The count of this clone is one. DNA of the CDR3: TGTGCCAGCAGCGCGGGCCGGGGTGAGACCTACAATGAGCAGTTCTTC. Translated, it gives CASSAGRGETYNEQFF. This rearrangement joins TRBV9 to TRBJ2-1, with D possibly matching TRBD2 (5 bases). V lost 3 bases, J lost 2 bases, and 15 bases lay in between. The CDR3 covers 16 residues. Germline V lookup: CDR1 SGDLS, CDR2 YYNGEE.

The chain links TRBV18 to TRBJ2-3; 11 nucleotides match TRBD2. The J segment lost 3 bases and the V segment lost 3 bases, leaving 5 bases of the junction unmatched. Germline lookup yields CDR1 KGHSH and CDR2 LQKENI. The CDR3 consists of 16 residues. CDR3: CASSPQLAGDTDTQYF. The CDR3 DNA is TGTGCCAGCTCACCGCAACTAGCGGGAGATACAGATACGCAGTATTTT. The full variable domain, in which reference TRBV18 and TRBJ2-3 provide the parts outside the CDR3, is NAGVMQNPRHLVRRRGQEARLRCSPMKGHSHVYWYRQLPEEGLKFMVYLQKENIIDESGMPKERFSAEFPKEGPSILRIQQVVRGDSAAYFCASSPQLAGDTDTQYFGPGTRLTVL.

The CDR3 nucleotides are TGTGCCAGTAGTATAGATCTATCAGGAGGGGCTGAGCAGTACTTC. Translation: CASSIDLSGGAEQYF. The chain links TRBV19 to TRBJ2-7, with a weak D call TRBD2 (6 bases). In germline, CDR1 is LNHDA, CDR2 SQIVND (reference sequence). V was pared by 0 bases and J by 7 bases, with 16 bases between. The CDR3 has 15 amino acids.

The chain combines TRBV28 with TRBJ2-7; D call uncertain. Germline CDR1 reads MDHEN; CDR2 reads SYDVKM. This CDR3 is 11 amino acids long. Trimming left V 2 bases short and J 7 bases short, with 6 bases between. The CDR3 nucleotides read TGTGCCAGCAGTTTACAGAAGGAGCAGTACTTC. Its translation is CASSLQKEQYF.

J is TRBJ1-5 and V is TRBV27; D is unclear. V gave up 5 bases and J gave up 3 bases, with 11 bases separating them. CDR3 length equals 14 residues. Looked up from germline, CDR1 is MNHEY and CDR2 is SMNVEV (reference sequence). In nucleotides, the CDR3 is TGTGCCAGCAGTCCAGACTCCTTCAATCAGCCCCAGCATTTT. Residues: CASSPDSFNQPQHF.

The rearrangement links TRBV4-2 to TRBJ1-1; D is undetermined. V was clipped by 2 bases and J by 8 bases, with 9 bases between them. The CDR3 covers 12 residues. In germline, CDR1 is LGHNA, CDR2 YNFKEQ. In DNA form, the CDR3 reads TGTGCCAGCAGCCAATTTTACGGGGAAGCTTTCTTT. It specifies CASSQFYGEAFF.

The chain joins TRBV28 to TRBJ1-1; D not resolved. The CDR3 extends over 13 amino acids. Germline CDR1 is MDHEN and CDR2 is SYDVKM. V shed 3 bases and J shed 1 base, with 6 bases lying between them. In DNA form, the CDR3 reads TGTGCCAGCAGTTTGTCGCGGAACACTGAAGCTTTCTTT. It translates to CASSLSRNTEAFF.

This sequence joins TRBV11-2 and TRBJ2-7, with 9 bases identical to TRBD2. The ends lost 5 bases at V and 2 bases at J; junction bases unmatched: 7. CDR1 SGHAT and CDR2 FQNNGV come from the germline V gene. The CDR3 runs 15 residues. DNA for the CDR3: TGTGCCAGCAGCCTCACCAGCGGGAGGCCCTACGAGCAGTACTTC. It codes for CASSLTSGRPYEQYF.

This clone was found once. The chain links TRBV7-2 to TRBJ2-3; 8 bases match TRBD2. The J segment lost 3 bases and the V segment lost 1 base, leaving 6 bases of the junction unmatched. The CDR3 has 16 amino acids. Germline loops: CDR1 SGHTA, CDR2 FQGNSA. In DNA form, the CDR3 reads TGTGCCAGCAGCTTAGAACGCGGGAGGTTGACAGATACGCAGTATTTT. This gives the protein CASSLERGRLTDTQYF.

The J gene is TRBJ2-7, the V gene TRBV30; TRBD2 agrees at 10 bases. The length of the CDR3 is 11 residues. Per the germline V gene, CDR1 is GTSNPN and CDR2 is SVGIG (reference sequence). The V segment lost 5 bases and the J segment 6 bases; nucleotides outside the gene matches: 1. The CDR3 bases are TGTGCCTGGCAGCGGGAGGGCGAGCAGTACTTC. It translates to CAWQREGEQYF.

The chain couples TRBV4-3 to TRBJ2-1, with TRBD2 matching over 8 bases. This CDR3 spans 16 amino acids. V lost 0 bases, J lost 9 bases, and 10 bases stayed unmatched. Germline CDR1 LGHNA, CDR2 YSLEER. The CDR3 coding sequence is TGCGCCAGCAGCCAAGAATCTAGCGGGTGGTTGGGTGAGCAGTTCTTC. Amino acid sequence: CASSQESSGWLGEQFF.

This sequence joins TRBV9 and TRBJ2-3; TRBD2 matches 8 bases. The germline V gene has CDR1 SGDLS and CDR2 YYNGEE. The CDR3 runs 15 residues. Losses at the gene ends were 5 bases for V and 0 bases for J; bases not matched to a gene: 5. The CDR3 protein is CASSSGATSTDTQYF. DNA for the CDR3: TGTGCCAGCAGTAGCGGGGCTACTAGCACAGATACGCAGTATTTT.

The chain carries TRBV5-4 and TRBJ2-7; D is possibly TRBD2 (5 bases). CDR3 length: 14 residues. CDR1 is SGHNT, CDR2 YYREEE, per germline (reference sequence). V lost 4 bases and J lost 2, with 13 bases in between. The chain's CDR3 is CASSPSGTAYEQYF. CDR3 sequence (DNA): TGTGCCAGCAGCCCCAGCGGAACCGCCTACGAGCAGTACTTC.

The chain employs TRBV19 and TRBJ1-1; D is uncertain. Germline loops: CDR1 LNHDA, CDR2 SQIVND (reference sequence). V lost 7 bases and J 2 bases, leaving 14 bases between the germline ends. This CDR3 comprises 14 residues. DNA for the CDR3: TGTGCCAGTATCCGTGGGGAGGTTAACACTGAAGCTTTCTTT. Protein product: CASIRGEVNTEAFF.

The V and J genes are TRBV5-5 and TRBJ2-5, with TRBD1 identical over 9 bases. Unmatched junction bases numbered 4, after V lost 3 bases and J lost 1 base. Germline V CDR1 and CDR2: SGHKS, YYEKEE (reference sequence). The CDR3 consists of 15 residues. This CDR3 is CASSSYRGRQETQYF. The DNA of the CDR3 is TGTGCCAGCAGCTCCTACAGGGGGCGCCAAGAGACCCAGTACTTC.

The chain is built from TRBV19 and TRBJ2-7; 7 positions match TRBD1. This CDR3 is built from 15 residues. CDR1 LNHDA and CDR2 SQIVND come from the germline V gene (reference sequence). V trimming: 5 bases; J trimming: 6 bases; junction bases outside the gene matches: 13. The chain's CDR3 is CASSVQTGPQAEQYF. CDR3 in DNA: TGTGCCAGTAGTGTCCAGACAGGGCCTCAGGCCGAGCAGTACTTC.